This T cell receptor beta chain derives from a study of blood T cell repertoires in COVID-19 (dated by TCRdb to about 2020). In the study overall: Samples from collaborators originated in the United States, Italy and Spain and spanned both the acute and convalescent phases of COVID-19. The dataset comprised deeply sampled blood TCRbeta repertoires from subjects exposed to, actively infected with, or recovered from COVID-19. A freely available public database, intended as a resource for researchers studying the immune response to SARS-CoV-2, is where the repertoires were released. Samples came from the ongoing ImmuneRACE study (first 160 participants) plus 1,254 subjects from 6 global collaborators. The sample metadata nearly always contained a de-identified subject ID, COVID-19 status, age in years and sex. HLA class I and class II types, where available, came from metadata supplied by the sample provider rather than from assay-based typing. The material from the prospective study consisted of cDNA or gDNA derived from T cells, B-cell-depleted T cells, or PBMCs.

Notes on this clone: Its antigen is currently not known. The input lacks base qualities; no much larger clone sits a single base away.

One collaborating source in Seattle enrolled patients during active infection and followed them longitudinally through the course of disease. Each collaborating institution followed its own protocols to collect whole blood in K2EDTA tubes. Collaborator samples were shipped for TCRbeta analysis as frozen whole blood, isolated PBMCs, or DNA extracted from either sample type. Beyond this particular receptor, the publication reports: The amount of clinical and demographic metadata varied by source and participant and was provided uncurated.

TCRbeta CDR3 regions were amplified from genomic DNA using the immunoSEQ Assay, a bias-controlled multiplex PCR. The paper's processing steps were these. Within the assay, amplification of reference gene primers was used to estimate how many nucleated cells each sample contained. To quantify the absolute abundance of each unique TCRbeta CDR3 rearrangement, sequence reads were collapsed and filtered. For each sample, productive Simpson clonality was calculated as the square root of Simpson's diversity index across productive rearrangements. TCRdb obtained this table from immuneACCESS and retained in-frame rearrangements with V and J assigned. These tables miss some clones; where compared with another copy, unresolved V genes account for less than half of the shortfall, and the remainder is unexplained. Clonal size and the V and J genes are those of that table, whereas D and trimming came from the DNA. The sample profile shows nearly 50,000 clones; around 87% of them were found once. The top ten constitute 2% to 2.5% of the sample.

A distance of 10 bases separates the germline ends of V and J, which lose 0 bases and 1 base respectively. Inclusive of the bounding cysteine and phenylalanine, the CDR3 is 16 residues long. The read is trimmed to its CDR3 DNA, 48 bases read in frame from base 1. Sequences SGHNT (CDR1) and YYREEE (CDR2) are obtained from the germline V gene (reference sequence). The rearranged segments are TRBV5-4 and TRBJ2-2; perhaps TRBD1 is the D gene, with 6 bases matching. This clonotype was sampled from a woman of 80 years or more with COVID-19, enrolled during active disease. Specimen: peripheral blood. The DNA sequence reads TGTGCCAGCAGCTTGGCAGGGGCCCGGAACACCGGGGAGCTGTTTTTT. This is translated as CASSLAGARNTGELFF.